This T cell receptor (beta chain) was observed in a study of blood T cell repertoires in COVID-19. Across the whole study: PBMCs, B-cell-depleted T cells, or T cells provided the cDNA or gDNA that made up the material.

The authors' processing: Estimates of nucleated cell counts were drawn from the amplification of reference gene primers. Method: immunoSEQ multiplex PCR; TCRdb's copy keeps in-frame clones and lacks some. V, J and clone size are those of that table, while D and trimming were read from the DNA. This table has about 21,000 clones, approximately 85% appearing once. In this sample, this clone turned up a few times. The CDR3 extends over 15 amino acids. The germline CDR1 and CDR2 sequences are LNHNV and YYDKDF (reference sequence). Germline trimming cut 5 bases from V and 4 bases from J; bases unmatched to any gene: 8.

The V gene is TRBV15, the J gene TRBJ1-5, with 7 positions matching TRBD1. The receptor was derived from a man aged 80 or over with acute or convalescent COVID-19. The sequenced sample consisted of peripheral blood. CDR3 bases: TGTGCCACCAGCGGGAGACAGGGCCCGAATCAGCCCCAGCATTTT. Amino acid sequence: CATSGRQGPNQPQHF.